The 5 T cell receptor beta chains reported below all come from one sample, sequenced in a study of OX40 agonist ivuxolimab in advanced cancers. Produced via immunoSEQ multiplex PCR; TCRdb's table is partial and in-frame only. The sample consists of 60,000 to 95,000 clones, over 85% of them appearing once. The sample consisted of CD4+ or CD8+ T cells sorted from blood, taken in a trial of the OX40 agonist ivuxolimab. These receptors were taken from an adult with an advanced solid tumor such as melanoma, head and neck, liver or kidney cancer.

The gene calls are TRBV4-1 and TRBJ2-5; D not certain. V lost 5 bases, J lost 1 base, and 11 bases lay in between. CDR1 and CDR2 (germline): MGHRA, YSYEKL. The CDR3 sequence is 14 residues long. CDR3 bases: TGCGCCAGCAGCTCCCAGGCCGTCCAAGAGACCCAGTACTTC. It translates to CASSSQAVQETQYF.

The rearrangement uses TRBV5-8 and TRBJ2-3; D tentatively fits TRBD1 or TRBD2 (6 bases each). Germline V gene sequence: CDR1 SGHTS, CDR2 YDEGEE. The CDR3 extends over 14 amino acids. V was clipped by 0 bases and J by 2 bases, with 7 bases between them. The CDR3 sequence: CASSLGGATDTQYF. The CDR3 coding sequence is TGTGCCAGCAGCTTGGGGGGGGCCACAGATACGCAGTATTTT.

This chain connects TRBV18 to TRBJ2-3; tentative D call: TRBD2 (5 bases). Germline V lookup: CDR1 KGHSH, CDR2 LQKENI. Deletions cut 0 bases from V and 4 bases from J, with 8 bases between. This CDR3 contains 14 residues. The CDR3 DNA reads TGTGCCAGCTCACCACCCGGGAAATCAGATACGCAGTATTTT. Protein: CASSPPGKSDTQYF.

This sequence joins TRBV27 and TRBJ2-1; 7 bases are shared with TRBD1. With 2 bases clipped from V and 10 bases from J, the junction kept 17 bases outside the gene matches. There are 17 residues in the CDR3. Germline CDR1 is MNHEY and CDR2 is SMNVEV (reference sequence). The CDR3 nucleotides are TGTGCCAGCAGTTTAGGGGACAGCCACCCGGGGCAAACCGAGCAGTTCTTC. It is translated as CASSLGDSHPGQTEQFF.

This clone was detected a few times. The gene calls are TRBV18 and TRBJ2-1, with TRBD1 identical over 7 bases. Per germline, CDR1 KGHSH and CDR2 LQKENI. The CDR3 runs to 14 residues. V dropped 4 bases and J dropped 5; count of bases not matched to a gene: 5. The chain's CDR3 is CASSRQGEDNEQFF. The DNA for the CDR3 is TGTGCCAGCTCACGACAGGGTGAGGACAATGAGCAGTTCTTC.